The 24 T cell receptor beta chains below were found in one sample sequenced in a study of response to subunit inactivated influenza vaccine. TCRdb reprocessed the RT-PCR reads with MiXCR, giving one entry per CDR3 protein. The repertoire holds just over 300,000 distinct CDR3 sequences, 21% seen once, with about 10% in the top ten. The material was PBMCs from blood, obtained about 20 months after vaccination. The source is a man aged 50-75 years who received an inactivated influenza vaccine.

The V and J genes are TRBV20-1 and TRBJ2-7; the match to TRBD2 covers 11 bases. Germline assignment: CDR1 DFQATT and CDR2 SNEGSKA (reference sequence). There are 18 residues in the CDR3. The V segment lost 1 base and the J segment 2 bases; nucleotides outside the gene matches: 13. Here the CDR3 DNA reads TGCAGTGCTAGAGGCCTTGATACCGGGACTAGCGGAACCTACGAGCAGTACTTC. This encodes CSARGLDTGTSGTYEQYF.

This clonotype appeared a few times. The genes are TRBV6-2 or TRBV6-3 and TRBJ2-3, with 7 bases matching TRBD1. V was pared by 2 bases and J by 2 bases, with 4 bases of the junction left unmatched. Germline CDR1 reads MNHEY; CDR2 reads SVGEGT. The CDR3 runs 15 residues. In DNA, the CDR3 is TGTGCCAGCAGTTACGGGACAGCTGACACAGATACGCAGTATTTT. Translated: CASSYGTADTDTQYF.

This clonotype was counted ten times or more. The chain employs TRBV7-9 and TRBJ1-6; TRBD1 agrees at 8 bases. V shed 6 bases and J 11 bases; nucleotides not matched to a gene: 6. Germline CDR1 is SEHNR and CDR2 is FQNEAQ (reference sequence). This CDR3 comprises 13 residues. The DNA of the CDR3 is TGTGCCAGCAGACTCGAACAGGGGGCACCCCTCCACTTT. The encoded protein is CASRLEQGAPLHF.

The J gene is TRBJ2-1, the V gene TRBV20-1, with D unresolved. Deletions cut 3 bases from V and 3 bases from J, with 9 bases between. This CDR3 has 13 amino acids. Germline V gives CDR1 DFQATT, CDR2 SNEGSKA (reference sequence). The CDR3 region is CSARRNVYNEQFF. As DNA, the CDR3 is TGCAGTGCTAGGCGGAATGTCTACAATGAGCAGTTCTTC.

There are a few counts of this clonotype. The chain carries TRBV7-2 and TRBJ2-3, with TRBD2 as a possible D gene (6 bases). CDR1 SGHTA and CDR2 FQGNSA come from the germline V gene. V was cut by 5 bases and J by 14 bases, with 14 bases left in between. This CDR3 comprises 11 residues. The CDR3 DNA reads as TGTGCCAGCAGCGTCGGGGGTAAACGGTATTTT. Translating gives CASSVGGKRYF.

This clonotype came up a few times. The chain is built from TRBV29-1 and TRBJ2-3; 7 bases align to TRBD2. Trimming cost V 0 bases and J 1 base; bases outside gene matches: 7. Germline CDR1 SQVTM, CDR2 ANQGSEA. The length of the CDR3 is 16 residues. The CDR3 DNA is TGCAGCGTTGAAGATCTTTGGAGCGGGGGCACAGATACGCAGTATTTT. This encodes CSVEDLWSGGTDTQYF.

This clonotype was found a few times. V is TRBV24-1 and J is TRBJ1-2; unclear D gene. The ends were cut back, 2 bases at V and 2 bases at J, with 14 bases in the middle. This CDR3 spans 16 amino acids. The germline V gene has CDR1 KGHDR and CDR2 SFDVKD. The CDR3: CATSDSRSGRNYGYTF. As DNA, the CDR3 is TGTGCCACCAGTGATTCACGCTCGGGCCGGAACTATGGCTACACCTTC.

The table lists this clonotype with a count of one. Here the CDR3 reads CASSLWGTAIVGELFF. The DNA of the CDR3 is TGTGCCAGCAGCTTGTGGGGGACAGCAATCGTCGGGGAGCTGTTTTTT. The V and J genes are TRBV5-6 and TRBJ2-2; TRBD1 aligns across 7 bases. The J segment lost 7 bases and the V segment lost 1 base, leaving 10 bases of the junction unmatched. The germline gives CDR1 SGHDT, CDR2 YYEEEE. The CDR3 has 16 amino acids.

In this sample, this clonotype turned up a few times. The rearrangement links TRBV7-2 to TRBJ1-4; D is uncertain. Trimming left V 6 bases short and J 6 bases short, with 14 bases between. CDR1 is SGHTA, CDR2 FQGNSA, per germline. The CDR3 is 14 amino acids. In nucleotides, the CDR3 is TGTGCCAGCAGAAGGTGGCCTAAGGATGAAAAACTGTTTTTT. Translation gives CASRRWPKDEKLFF.

The V gene is TRBV5-1, the J gene TRBJ1-2; 8 bases map to TRBD1. Germline values: CDR1 SGHRS, CDR2 YFSETQ. CDR3 length: 14 amino acids. The V gene end was trimmed by 3 bases and the J gene end by 3 bases; junction bases not matched to a gene: 4. In DNA, the CDR3 is TGCGCCAGCAGCTCGGACAGGGTAGACTATGGCTACACCTTC. Its protein is CASSSDRVDYGYTF.

The table lists this clonotype with many counts. CDR3 DNA sequence: TGTGCCAGCTCACCAGGGAAGAACACTGAAGCTTTCTTT. Its translation: CASSPGKNTEAFF. The gene calls are TRBV18 and TRBJ1-1; the D is unclear. The CDR3 consists of 13 residues. Trimming pared 2 bases from V and 1 base from J, leaving 5 bases between. CDR1 KGHSH and CDR2 LQKENI come from the germline V gene. Combining the CDR3 with reference TRBV18 and TRBJ1-1 gives the whole variable domain NAGVMQNPRHLVRRRGQEARLRCSPMKGHSHVYWYRQLPEEGLKFMVYLQKENIIDESGMPKERFSAEFPKEGPSILRIQQVVRGDSAAYFCASSPGKNTEAFFGQGTRLTVV.

The sample holds many counts of this clonotype. The gene calls are TRBV3-1 and TRBJ2-2, with D maybe TRBD2 (5 bases). The CDR3 sequence is 15 residues long. V lost 0 bases and J lost 5, with 10 bases in between. CDR1 is LGHDT and CDR2 is YNNKEL in the germline V gene (reference sequence). The CDR3 is CASSQDPGLTGELFF. The CDR3 DNA is TGTGCCAGCAGCCAAGACCCCGGACTGACCGGGGAGCTGTTTTTT.

This clonotype was seen a few times. The rearrangement joins TRBV6-2 or TRBV6-3 to TRBJ2-4; maybe TRBD1 (6 bases). The CDR3 sequence is 14 residues long. The germline V gene encodes CDR1 MNHEY and CDR2 SVGEGT. V was trimmed by 7 bases and J by 2 bases, leaving 12 bases between them. CDR3 residues: CASTKTGTKNIQYF. The CDR3 nucleotides are TGTGCCAGCACCAAAACAGGGACCAAAAACATTCAGTACTTC.

The rearrangement uses TRBV19 and TRBJ2-1; no definite D call. The CDR3 contains 12 residues. The ends were cut back, 5 bases at V and 4 bases at J, with 6 bases in the middle. The germline V gene has CDR1 LNHDA and CDR2 SQIVND (reference sequence). CDR3 amino acids: CASSYTYNEQFF. CDR3 in DNA: TGTGCCAGTAGTTATACATACAATGAGCAGTTCTTC.

The gene calls are TRBV6-2 or TRBV6-3 and TRBJ2-3, with D possibly being TRBD2 (7 bases). The V end lost 2 bases, the J end lost 8 bases, and 14 bases lay between the germline ends. Looked up from germline, CDR1 is MNHEY and CDR2 is SVGEGT. The CDR3 is 14 residues long. The CDR3 DNA sequence: TGTGCCAGCAGTTACGGTTGGGGGGGCCGTACGCAGTATTTT. Translating it yields CASSYGWGGRTQYF.

This chain joins TRBV10-3 and TRBJ2-1, with TRBD2 identical over 8 bases. V lost 3 bases, J lost 9 bases, and 10 bases stayed unmatched. The germline V gene has CDR1 ENHRY and CDR2 SYGVKD. The CDR3 runs 15 residues. The CDR3 sequence: CAISDGGRSSVEQFF. The DNA for the CDR3 is TGTGCCATCAGTGACGGCGGGAGGTCTTCCGTTGAGCAGTTCTTC.

The rearrangement uses TRBV5-1 and TRBJ1-3; tentative D call: TRBD1 (6 bases). V lost 1 base and J 1 base, leaving 12 bases between the germline ends. Germline V gives CDR1 SGHRS, CDR2 YFSETQ. CDR3 length: 16 residues. The CDR3 region has the DNA TGCGCCAGCAGCTTGATGGGGGCTCCATCTGGAAACACCATATATTTT. Amino acid sequence: CASSLMGAPSGNTIYF.

This clonotype was found many times. The V gene is TRBV5-6, the J gene TRBJ1-1; the match to TRBD1 covers 10 bases. This CDR3 spans 13 amino acids. Germline CDR1 is SGHDT and CDR2 is YYEEEE. V lost 5 bases to trimming and J lost 5 bases; unmatched junction nucleotides: 3. CDR3 in DNA: TGTGCCAGCAGGAGGGACAGGGGTACTGAAGCTTTCTTT. It is translated as CASRRDRGTEAFF.

This clonotype has a handful of counts. This rearrangement joins TRBV3-1 to TRBJ2-1; no clear D gene. Trimming removed 0 bases from V and 6 bases from J, with 12 bases in between. The germline V gene encodes CDR1 LGHDT and CDR2 YNNKEL (reference sequence). The CDR3 runs 15 residues. In nucleotides, the CDR3 is TGTGCCAGCAGCCAAGACATGGTAGTTCCCAATGAGCAGTTCTTC. This gives the protein CASSQDMVVPNEQFF.

The CDR3: CASSFGTTKTQYF. For the CDR3, the DNA is TGTGCCAGCAGCTTTGGGACTACGAAGACCCAGTACTTC. The chain couples TRBV7-2 to TRBJ2-5; 7 bases agree with TRBD2. CDR1 and CDR2 from the germline V gene are SGHTA and FQGNSA. This CDR3 contains 13 residues. J lost 6 bases, V lost 3 bases, and 4 bases had no gene match.

The chain links TRBV7-6 to TRBJ2-7; 10 positions agree with TRBD2. CDR3 size: 15 residues. Germline-derived CDR1 and CDR2 are SGHVS and FNYEAQ. V shed 5 bases and J 5 bases; nucleotides not matched to a gene: 9. The DNA for the CDR3 is TGTGCCAGCAGCCCTGAAGCGGGAGGGAGCCACGAGCAGTACTTC. Translating gives CASSPEAGGSHEQYF.

The sample holds a few counts of this clonotype. V and J are TRBV12-3 or TRBV12-4 and TRBJ1-5; tentative D call: TRBD1 (5 bases). The CDR3 has 14 residues. Trimming took 6 bases from V and 5 from J, leaving 14 bases between them. CDR3 amino acids: CASSRTAGDQPQHF. The CDR3 nucleotides are TGTGCCAGCAGCCGTACCGCGGGGGATCAGCCCCAGCATTTT.

This clonotype was counted a few times. The chain recombines TRBV24-1 with TRBJ1-2; D unclear. Germline V gene lookup returns CDR1 KGHDR and CDR2 SFDVKD. The V and J ends lost 3 bases and 4 bases respectively, with 17 bases between them. The CDR3 extends over 16 amino acids. The chain's CDR3 is CATSDPTGKGSYGYTF. CDR3 DNA: TGTGCCACCAGTGATCCTACCGGGAAAGGATCCTATGGCTACACCTTC.

Worth noting for this clonotype: The CDR3 does not end in the conserved phenylalanine or tryptophan, so this is likely a read error. The DNA is left out, because the CDR3 cannot be placed on it with certainty; the CDR3 is given as TCRdb lists it. V and J are TRBV11-2 and TRBJ2-7; the D call of TRBD2 is as the table states it, not checked on the DNA. The CDR3 is made up of 9 amino acids, end residues included. Germline CDR1 and CDR2: SGHAT and FQNNGV. CDR3 region: CASSPRGDY.